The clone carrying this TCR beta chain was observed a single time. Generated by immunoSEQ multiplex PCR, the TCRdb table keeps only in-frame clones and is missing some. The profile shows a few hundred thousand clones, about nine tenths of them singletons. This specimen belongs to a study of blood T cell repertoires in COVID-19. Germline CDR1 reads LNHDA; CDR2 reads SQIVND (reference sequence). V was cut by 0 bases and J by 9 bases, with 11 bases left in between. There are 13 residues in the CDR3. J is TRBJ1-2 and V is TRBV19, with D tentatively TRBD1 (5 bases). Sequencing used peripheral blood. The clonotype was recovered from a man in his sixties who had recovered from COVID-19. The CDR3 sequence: CASSIEQGLRYTF. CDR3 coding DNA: TGTGCCAGTAGTATAGAGCAGGGTCTGCGCTACACCTTC.